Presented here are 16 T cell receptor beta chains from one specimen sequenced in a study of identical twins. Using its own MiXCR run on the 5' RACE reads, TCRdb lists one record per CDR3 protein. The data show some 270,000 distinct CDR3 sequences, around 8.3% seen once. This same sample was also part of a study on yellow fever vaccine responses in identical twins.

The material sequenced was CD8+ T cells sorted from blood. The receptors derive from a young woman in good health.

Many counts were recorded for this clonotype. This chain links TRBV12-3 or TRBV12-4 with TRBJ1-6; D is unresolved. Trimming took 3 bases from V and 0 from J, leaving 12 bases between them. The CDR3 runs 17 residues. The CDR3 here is CASSLRARTSYNSPLHF. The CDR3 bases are TGTGCCAGCAGTTTGAGAGCCCGCACCTCCTATAATTCACCCCTCCACTTT.

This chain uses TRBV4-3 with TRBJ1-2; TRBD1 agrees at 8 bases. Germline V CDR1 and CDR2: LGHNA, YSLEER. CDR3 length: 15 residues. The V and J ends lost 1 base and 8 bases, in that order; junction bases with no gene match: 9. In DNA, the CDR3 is TGCGCCAGCAGCCAAGCCCCAGGGGGCGAAGAAGGCTACACCTTC. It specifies CASSQAPGGEEGYTF.

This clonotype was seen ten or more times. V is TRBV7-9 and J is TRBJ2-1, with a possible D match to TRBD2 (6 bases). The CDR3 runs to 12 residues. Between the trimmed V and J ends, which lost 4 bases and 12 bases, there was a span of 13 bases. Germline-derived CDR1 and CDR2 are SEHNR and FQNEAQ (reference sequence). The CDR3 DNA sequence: TGTGCCAGCAGCTGGCTAGCGTCAGTGCAGTTCTTC. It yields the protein CASSWLASVQFF.

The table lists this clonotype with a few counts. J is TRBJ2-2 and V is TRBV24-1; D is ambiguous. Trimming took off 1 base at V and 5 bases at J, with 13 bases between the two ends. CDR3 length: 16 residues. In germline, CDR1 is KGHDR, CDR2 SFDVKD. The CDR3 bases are TGTGCCACCAGTGATTTCTATAGCCCGACGACCGGGGAGCTGTTTTTT. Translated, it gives CATSDFYSPTTGELFF.

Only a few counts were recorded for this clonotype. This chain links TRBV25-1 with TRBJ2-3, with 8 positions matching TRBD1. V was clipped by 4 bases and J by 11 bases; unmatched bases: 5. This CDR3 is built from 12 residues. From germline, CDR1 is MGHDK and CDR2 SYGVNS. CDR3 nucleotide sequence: TGTGCCAGCAGTGGGCCAGGGGGCTTGCAGTATTTT. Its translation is CASSGPGGLQYF.

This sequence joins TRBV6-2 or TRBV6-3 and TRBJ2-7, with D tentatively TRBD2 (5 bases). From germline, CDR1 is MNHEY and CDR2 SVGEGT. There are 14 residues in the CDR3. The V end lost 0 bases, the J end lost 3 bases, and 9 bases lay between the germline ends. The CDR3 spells CASSYSPSFYEQYF. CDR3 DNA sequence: TGTGCCAGCAGTTACTCCCCTAGCTTCTACGAGCAGTACTTC.

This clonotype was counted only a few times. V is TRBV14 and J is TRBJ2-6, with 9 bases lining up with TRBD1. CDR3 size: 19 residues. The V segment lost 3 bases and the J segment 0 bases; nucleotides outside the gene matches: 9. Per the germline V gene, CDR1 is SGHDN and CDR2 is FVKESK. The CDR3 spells CASSHLRDRESSGANVLTF. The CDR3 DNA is TGTGCCAGCAGCCACCTCCGGGACAGGGAATCCTCTGGGGCCAACGTCCTGACTTTC.

Written as DNA, the CDR3 is TGTGCCAGCAGCGTAGATCGGGGGGAAACCTTCCGAAGCTCCTACAATGAGCAGTTCTTC. The encoded protein is CASSVDRGETFRSSYNEQFF. V gene TRBV9 combines with J gene TRBJ2-1, with TRBD2 identical over 7 bases. CDR3 length: 20 amino acids. The V segment lost 0 bases and the J segment 0 bases; nucleotides outside the gene matches: 15. Germline V CDR1 and CDR2: SGDLS, YYNGEE.

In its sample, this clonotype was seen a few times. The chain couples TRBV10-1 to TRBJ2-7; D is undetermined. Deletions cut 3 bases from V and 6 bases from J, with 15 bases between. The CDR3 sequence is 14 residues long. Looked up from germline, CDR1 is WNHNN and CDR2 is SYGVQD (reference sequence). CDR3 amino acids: CASSDGQLSPEQYF. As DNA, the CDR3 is TGCGCCAGCAGTGACGGGCAGCTAAGTCCCGAGCAGTACTTC.

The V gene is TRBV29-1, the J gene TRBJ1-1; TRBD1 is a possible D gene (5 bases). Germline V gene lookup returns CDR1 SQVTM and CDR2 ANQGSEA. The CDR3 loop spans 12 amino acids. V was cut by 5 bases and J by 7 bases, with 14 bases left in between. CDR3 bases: TGCAGCGTTCGGCCGGGGCGAGGTGAAGCTTTCTTT. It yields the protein CSVRPGRGEAFF. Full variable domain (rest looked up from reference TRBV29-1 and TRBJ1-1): SAVISQKPSRDICQRGTSLTIQCQVDSQVTMMFWYRQQPGQSLTLIATANQGSEATYESGFVIDKFPISRPNLTFSTLTVSNMSPEDSSIYLCSVRPGRGEAFFGQGTRLTVV.

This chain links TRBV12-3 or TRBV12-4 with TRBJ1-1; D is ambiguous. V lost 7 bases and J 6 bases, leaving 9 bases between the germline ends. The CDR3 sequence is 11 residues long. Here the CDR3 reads CASTTGPEAFF. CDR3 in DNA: TGTGCCAGCACCACTGGCCCTGAAGCTTTCTTT.

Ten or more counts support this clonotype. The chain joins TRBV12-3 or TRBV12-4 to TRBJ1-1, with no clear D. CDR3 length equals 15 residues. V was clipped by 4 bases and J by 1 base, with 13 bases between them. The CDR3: CASSSPLGGNTEAFF. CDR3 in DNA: TGTGCCAGCAGTTCCCCCCTTGGAGGGAACACTGAAGCTTTCTTT.

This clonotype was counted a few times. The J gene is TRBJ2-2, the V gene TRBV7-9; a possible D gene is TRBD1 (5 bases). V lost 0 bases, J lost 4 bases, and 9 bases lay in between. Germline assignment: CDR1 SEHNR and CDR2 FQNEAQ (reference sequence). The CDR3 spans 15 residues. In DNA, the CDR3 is TGTGCCAGCAGCTTAGCGTCAGGGTCCACCGGGGAGCTGTTTTTT. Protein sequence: CASSLASGSTGELFF.

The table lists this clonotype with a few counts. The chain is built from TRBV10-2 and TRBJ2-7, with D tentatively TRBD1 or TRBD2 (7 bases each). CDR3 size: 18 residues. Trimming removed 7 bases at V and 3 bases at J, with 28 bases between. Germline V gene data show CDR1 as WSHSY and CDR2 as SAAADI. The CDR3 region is CASIHLFLQGSGGYEQYF. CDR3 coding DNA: TGCGCCAGCATTCATTTGTTTCTACAGGGGTCGGGAGGCTACGAGCAGTACTTC.

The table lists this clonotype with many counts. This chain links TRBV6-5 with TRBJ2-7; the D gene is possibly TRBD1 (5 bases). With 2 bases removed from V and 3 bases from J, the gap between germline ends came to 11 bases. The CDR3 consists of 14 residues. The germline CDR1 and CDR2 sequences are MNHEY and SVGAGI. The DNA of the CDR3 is TGTGCCAGCAGTTACCAGGGAAGGTTCTACGAGCAGTACTTC. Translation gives CASSYQGRFYEQYF.

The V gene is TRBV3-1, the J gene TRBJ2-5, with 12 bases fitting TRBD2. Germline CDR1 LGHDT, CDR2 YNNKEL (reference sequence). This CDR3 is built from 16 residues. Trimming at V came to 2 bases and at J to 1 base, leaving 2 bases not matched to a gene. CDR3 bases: TGTGCCAGCAGCCAACCGGGACTAGCGGGCCAAGAGACCCAGTACTTC. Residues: CASSQPGLAGQETQYF.